The sequence of this TCR beta chain was determined in a study of OX40 agonist ivuxolimab in advanced cancers. General study findings and limits: Some of the nonresponding patients also showed low levels of normalized T-cell clonal expansion.

This CDR3 comprises 18 residues. CDR1 is MDHEN, CDR2 SYDVKM, per germline. The junction had 12 bases not matched to a gene; V was cut back by 3 bases and J by 5 bases. Clones were read by immunoSEQ multiplex PCR, and TCRdb kept only the in-frame ones, dropping some. Counted here are over 15,000 clones, about four fifths occurring once; the ten biggest clones make up approximately 25%. Notes on this clone: Its cognate antigen is unknown.

The cohort excluded patients with autoimmune disease history or systemic immunosuppression. The source material was CD4+ or CD8+ T cells sorted from blood, sampled in a trial of the OX40 agonist ivuxolimab. The chain recombines TRBV28 with TRBJ2-3; 12 positions match TRBD2. The receptor comes from an adult with an advanced solid tumor such as melanoma, head and neck, liver or kidney cancer. The CDR3 here is CASSFGDLAGGDRDTQYF. As DNA, the CDR3 is TGTGCCAGCAGTTTCGGTGACCTAGCGGGAGGGGATCGAGATACGCAGTATTTT.